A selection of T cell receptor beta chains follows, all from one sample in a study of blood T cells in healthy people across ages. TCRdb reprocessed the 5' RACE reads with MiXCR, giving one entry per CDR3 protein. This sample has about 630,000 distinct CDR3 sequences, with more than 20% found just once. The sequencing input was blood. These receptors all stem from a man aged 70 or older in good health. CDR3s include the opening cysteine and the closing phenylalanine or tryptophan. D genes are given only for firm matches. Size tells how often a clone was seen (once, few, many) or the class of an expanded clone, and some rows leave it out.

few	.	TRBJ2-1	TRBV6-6	CASSWGDRLGNEQFF	TGTGCCAGCAGTTGGGGCGACAGGCTGGGCAATGAGCAGTTCTTC
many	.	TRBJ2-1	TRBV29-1	CSDLAAGRNEQFF	TGCAGCGACTTAGCGGCGGGGAGGAATGAGCAGTTCTTC
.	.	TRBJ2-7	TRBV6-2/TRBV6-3	CASSYEWADLPYEQYF	TGTGCCAGCAGTTACGAGTGGGCGGATCTCCCCTACGAGCAGTACTTC
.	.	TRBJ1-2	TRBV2	CASSAGAHYGYTF	TGTGCCAGCAGTGCGGGGGCACACTATGGCTACACCTTC
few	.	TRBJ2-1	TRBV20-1	CSAVYNEQFF	TGCAGTGCTGTTTACAATGAGCAGTTCTTC
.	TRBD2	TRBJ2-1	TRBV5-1	CASSLITSGNYNEQFF	TGCGCCAGCAGCTTGATAACTAGCGGGAACTACAATGAGCAGTTCTTC
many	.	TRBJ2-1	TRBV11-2	CASSLVLAAYNEQFF	TGTGCCAGCAGCTTAGTCCTAGCCGCCTACAATGAGCAGTTCTTC
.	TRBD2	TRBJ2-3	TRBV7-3	CASSSSGSHSTDTQYF	TGTGCCAGCAGCAGTAGCGGGAGCCATAGCACAGATACGCAGTATTTT
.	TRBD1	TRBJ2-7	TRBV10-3	CAISEPSDRSSYEQYF	TGTGCCATCAGTGAGCCCTCGGACAGGAGCTCCTACGAGCAGTACTTC
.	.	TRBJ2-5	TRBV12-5	CASGSTEETQYF	TGTGCTAGTGGTTCGACAGAAGAGACCCAGTACTTC
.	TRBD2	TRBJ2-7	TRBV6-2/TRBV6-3	CASSYSGASGSYEQYF	TGTGCCAGCAGTTACTCTGGTGCTAGCGGGAGCTACGAGCAGTACTTC
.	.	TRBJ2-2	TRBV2	CASSEVWAGELFF	TGTGCCAGCAGTGAAGTGTGGGCCGGGGAGCTGTTTTTT
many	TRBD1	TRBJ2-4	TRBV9	CASSAEGRTGLAKNIQYF	TGTGCCAGCAGCGCTGAGGGTCGGACAGGGCTAGCCAAAAACATTCAGTACTTC
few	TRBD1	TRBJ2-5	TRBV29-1	CSVLGQGQETQYF	TGCAGCGTTCTTGGACAGGGGCAAGAGACCCAGTACTTC
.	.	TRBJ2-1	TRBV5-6	CASTLGPNNEQFF	TGTGCCAGCACCTTGGGACCCAACAATGAGCAGTTCTTC
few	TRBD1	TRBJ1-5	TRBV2	CASKLQGDGNQPQHF	TGTGCCAGCAAATTACAGGGGGATGGCAATCAGCCCCAGCATTTT
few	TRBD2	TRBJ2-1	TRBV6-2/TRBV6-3	CASSYLLAGGGNEQFF	TGTGCCAGCAGTTACCTACTAGCGGGAGGAGGCAATGAGCAGTTCTTC
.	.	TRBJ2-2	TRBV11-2	CASSSRIRTNTGELFF	TGTGCCAGCAGCTCTCGGATAAGGACGAACACCGGGGAGCTGTTTTTT
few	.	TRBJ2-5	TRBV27	CASSLQPRETQYF	TGTGCCAGCAGTTTACAACCTCGGGAGACCCAGTACTTC
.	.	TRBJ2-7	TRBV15	CATSRERGPYEQYF	TGTGCCACCAGCAGAGAACGCGGACCCTACGAGCAGTACTTC
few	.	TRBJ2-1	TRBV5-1	CASSQRLSYNEQFF	TGCGCCAGCAGCCAAAGACTATCCTACAATGAGCAGTTCTTC
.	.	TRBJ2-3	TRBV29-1	CSVERISTDTQYF	TGCAGCGTTGAGCGGATTAGCACAGATACGCAGTATTTT
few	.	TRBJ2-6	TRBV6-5	CASSRIGANVLTF	TGTGCCAGCAGTCGAATCGGGGCCAACGTCCTGACTTTC
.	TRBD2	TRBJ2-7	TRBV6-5	CASSSETSGSTTNYEQYF	TGTGCCAGCAGTTCCGAGACTAGCGGGTCGACCACAAACTACGAGCAGTACTTC
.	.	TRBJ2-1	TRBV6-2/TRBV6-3	CASSYSATGGGHEQFF	TGTGCCAGCAGTTACTCGGCGACAGGAGGTGGACATGAGCAGTTCTTC
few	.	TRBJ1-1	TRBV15	CATSRERHLNTEAFF	TGTGCCACCAGCAGAGAGAGACATCTGAACACTGAAGCTTTCTTT
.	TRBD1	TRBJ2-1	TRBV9	CASSVGRDRENEQFF	TGTGCCAGCAGCGTAGGAAGGGACAGGGAGAATGAGCAGTTCTTC
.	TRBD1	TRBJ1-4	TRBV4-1	CASSQDSPGQGINEKLFF	TGCGCCAGCAGCCAAGATTCCCCGGGACAGGGCATTAATGAAAAACTGTTTTTT
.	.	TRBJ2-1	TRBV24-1	CATSDSGSASSYNEQFF	TGTGCCACCAGTGATTCAGGTAGCGCCAGCTCCTACAATGAGCAGTTCTTC
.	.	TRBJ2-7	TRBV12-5	CASGLAQPGHALEQYF	TGTGCTAGTGGTTTGGCACAACCGGGACACGCTTTGGAGCAGTACTTC
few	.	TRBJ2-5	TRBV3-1	CASSQGGTLYQETQYF	TGTGCCAGCAGCCAAGGAGGGACCCTGTACCAAGAGACCCAGTACTTC
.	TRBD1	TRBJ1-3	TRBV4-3	CASSQDLTGPSGNTIYF	TGCGCCAGCAGCCAAGATCTGACAGGGCCCTCTGGAAACACCATATATTTT
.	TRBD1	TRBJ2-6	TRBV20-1	CSARERTGPAGANVLTF	TGCAGTGCTAGAGAAAGGACAGGCCCCGCTGGGGCCAACGTCCTGACTTTC
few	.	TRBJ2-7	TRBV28	CASSPVMLSYEQYF	TGTGCCAGCAGTCCTGTTATGCTTTCCTACGAGCAGTACTTC
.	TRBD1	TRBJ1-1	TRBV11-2	CASTKPTGPEAFF	TGTGCCAGCACCAAACCGACAGGGCCTGAAGCTTTCTTT
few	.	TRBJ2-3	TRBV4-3	CASSQQPHQSDTQYF	TGCGCCAGCAGCCAACAACCGCATCAATCCGATACGCAGTATTTT
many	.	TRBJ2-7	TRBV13	CASSLIGAGVREQYF	TGTGCCAGCAGCTTAATCGGGGCTGGTGTACGCGAGCAGTACTTC
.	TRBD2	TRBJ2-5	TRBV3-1	CASSQVSGSEAQYF	TGTGCCAGCAGCCAAGTTAGCGGGAGTGAGGCCCAGTACTTC
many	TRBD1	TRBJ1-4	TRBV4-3	CASSPSWTGVEKLFF	TGCGCCAGCAGCCCCTCTTGGACAGGGGTTGAAAAACTGTTTTTT
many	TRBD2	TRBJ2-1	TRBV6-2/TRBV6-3	CASSYSRASGSYEQFF	TGTGCCAGCAGTTACTCTCGGGCTAGCGGGAGCTATGAGCAGTTCTTC
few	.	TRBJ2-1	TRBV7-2	CASSWRSGNEQFF	TGTGCCAGCAGCTGGAGATCGGGCAATGAGCAGTTCTTC
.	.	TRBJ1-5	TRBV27	CASSFALSNQPQHF	TGTGCCAGCAGTTTCGCGCTTAGCAATCAGCCCCAGCATTTT
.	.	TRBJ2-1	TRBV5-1	CASSFSTTRNEQFF	TGCGCCAGCAGCTTTAGTACTACCCGCAATGAGCAGTTCTTC
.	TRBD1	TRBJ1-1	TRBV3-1	CASSRTGFGEAFF	TGTGCCAGCAGTCGGACAGGGTTCGGTGAAGCTTTCTTT
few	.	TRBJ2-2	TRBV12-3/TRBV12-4	CASSDWTGELFF	TGTGCCAGCAGTGACTGGACCGGGGAGCTGTTTTTT
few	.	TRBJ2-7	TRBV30	CAQTSSSYEQYF	TGTGCCCAGACTTCGAGCTCCTACGAGCAGTACTTC
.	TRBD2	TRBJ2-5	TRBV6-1	CASSQGLAADTQETQYF	TGTGCCAGCAGCCAAGGGCTAGCGGCAGACACCCAAGAGACCCAGTACTTC
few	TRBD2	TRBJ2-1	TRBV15	CATSRDFAGGPKNEQFF	TGTGCCACCAGCAGAGATTTCGCGGGAGGGCCGAAAAATGAGCAGTTCTTC
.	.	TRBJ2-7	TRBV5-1	CASSLVHPGSYEQYF	TGCGCCAGCAGCTTGGTGCACCCCGGCTCCTACGAGCAGTACTTC
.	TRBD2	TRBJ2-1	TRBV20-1	CSALMTSGSSNEQFF	TGCAGTGCACTCATGACTAGCGGGAGCTCTAATGAGCAGTTCTTC
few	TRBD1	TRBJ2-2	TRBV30	CAWSGTGLANTGELFF	TGTGCCTGGAGTGGGACAGGGTTGGCGAACACCGGGGAGCTGTTTTTT
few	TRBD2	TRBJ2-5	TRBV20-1	CSARRTSGSEETQYF	TGCAGTGCCAGAAGGACTAGCGGGTCCGAAGAGACCCAGTACTTC
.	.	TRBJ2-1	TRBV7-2	CVSLGSEQFF	TGTGTTTCTCTGGGGAGTGAGCAGTTCTTC